This TCR beta chain was sequenced in a study of blood T cell repertoires in COVID-19. In the study overall: COVID-19 samples from acute and convalescent phases originated in the United States, Italy and Spain. In each case, the material was cDNA or gDNA derived from T cells, B-cell-depleted T cells, or PBMCs.

Authors' processing steps: From reference gene primer amplification, estimates of nucleated cell counts were derived. Assay: immunoSEQ multiplex PCR; the TCRdb copy retains only in-frame clones and omits some. That table gives V, J and clone size, and the DNA gave D and trimming. The data contain over 450,000 clones, roughly nine tenths of them singletons. Those enrolled in Seattle joined during active infection and were followed longitudinally afterward. Germline V gene lookup returns CDR1 SGHTA and CDR2 FQGNSA. Unmatched junction bases numbered 8, after V lost 1 base and J lost 2 bases. The CDR3 loop spans 17 amino acids.

Sample: peripheral blood. The genes are TRBV7-2 and TRBJ1-2; 9 bases are shared with TRBD1. This TCR came from a woman in her fifties or sixties with COVID-19, enrolled during active disease. For the CDR3, the DNA is TGTGCCAGCAGCTTAGACGGGGGACAGGGAGGGAACTATGGCTACACCTTC. Amino acids: CASSLDGGQGGNYGYTF.